The rows below give T cell receptor beta chains drawn from one sample of a study of cytotoxic CD8 clonotypes in ibrutinib-treated CLL. Clones were sequenced by immunoSEQ multiplex PCR, and TCRdb holds only the in-frame ones, with some missing. Among some 20,000 clones listed, over 75% were seen once. The sequencing used PBMCs, collected before ibrutinib treatment. The source of these receptors is a human donor with chronic lymphocytic leukemia. CDR3s include the opening cysteine and the closing phenylalanine or tryptophan. The D gene is left open where the match is weak. Rows may omit the clone size; those that give it use once, few, many or a size class.

j_call	v_call	clone_size	d_call	cdr3_nt	cdr3_aa
TRBJ1-5	TRBV19	.	.	TGTGCCAGTAGGTCTATCTATCGCGGCGCCCGAGATCAGCCCCAGCATTTT	CASRSIYRGARDQPQHF
TRBJ1-2	TRBV25-1	once	.	TGTGCCAGCAGTGAGGCCCATGGCTACACCTTC	CASSEAHGYTF
TRBJ2-2	TRBV7-3	.	.	TGTGCCAGCAGCTCCCCCGGGGCAGTGGAGCTGTTTTTT	CASSSPGAVELFF
TRBJ2-5	TRBV13	.	TRBD1	TGTGCCAGCAGCACTCGAACCGGGACAGGTCAAGGGACCCAGTACTTC	CASSTRTGTGQGTQYF
TRBJ2-6	TRBV27	.	TRBD1	TGTGCCAGCAGTTTATCACAAACAGGGGGCCTTTCCGGGGCCAACGTCCTGACTTTC	CASSLSQTGGLSGANVLTF
TRBJ1-1	TRBV6-6	.	.	TGTGCCAGCAGTTACGCGGGGGGGAGGTACGCTGAAGCTTTCTTT	CASSYAGGRYAEAFF
TRBJ2-3	TRBV7-3	.	TRBD2	TGTGCCAGCAGCTCCAAGCGGGGTTGGGACACAGATACGCAGTATTTT	CASSSKRGWDTDTQYF
TRBJ2-5	TRBV9	.	.	TGTGCCAGCAGCGTAGCTTTTGGACCCTTCCAAGAGACCCAGTACTTC	CASSVAFGPFQETQYF
TRBJ2-3	TRBV7-2	.	TRBD2	TGTGCCAGCAGCACTAGCGGGGGGCAAGATACGCAGTATTTT	CASSTSGGQDTQYF
TRBJ2-6	TRBV27	.	TRBD1	TGTGCCAGCACCACACCGGGACAGAGCTCTGGGGCCAACGTCCTGACTTTC	CASTTPGQSSGANVLTF
TRBJ1-6	TRBV19	few	TRBD1	TGTGCCAGTAGCCAAGGACAGGTCAGCTCCTATAATTCACCCCTCCACTTT	CASSQGQVSSYNSPLHF
TRBJ2-3	TRBV2	.	.	TGTGCCAGCAGTGGAATGCTCACAGATACGCAGTATTTT	CASSGMLTDTQYF
TRBJ2-1	TRBV4-2	.	.	TGTGCCAGCAGCCAGGCGGTCTCCTACAATGAGCAGTTCTTC	CASSQAVSYNEQFF
TRBJ2-5	TRBV11-2	.	TRBD2	TGTGCCAGCAGCTTAGCGGGGAGGGAAGAGACCCAGTACTTC	CASSLAGREETQYF
TRBJ2-7	TRBV4-3	.	.	TGCGCCAGCAGCCGAGAGGGTAGGGCCGGCGAGCAGTACTTC	CASSREGRAGEQYF
TRBJ2-5	TRBV30	.	TRBD2	TGTGCCTGGACACCGGGGAGCGGGGGGAAGGCGACCCAGTACTTC	CAWTPGSGGKATQYF
TRBJ1-2	TRBV6-6	.	.	TGTGCCAGCACCGCGACAGGCTCTAACTATGGCTACACCTTC	CASTATGSNYGYTF
TRBJ2-3	TRBV10-3	.	.	TGTGCCAGCAGTTATACCGAGACAGATACGCAGTATTTT	CASSYTETDTQYF
TRBJ2-7	TRBV6-9	.	TRBD1	TGTGCCAGCAGCCGTGACAGGGTTGTGCACGAGCAGTACTTC	CASSRDRVVHEQYF
TRBJ1-1	TRBV6-5	once	.	TGTGCCAGCAGTGACGGGGGTTTTACTGAAGCTTTCTTT	CASSDGGFTEAFF
TRBJ2-1	TRBV5-4	.	TRBD1	TGTGCCAGCAGTCGGGACAGCGGTTCCTACAATGAGCAGTTCTTC	CASSRDSGSYNEQFF
TRBJ1-3	TRBV2	.	.	TGTGCCAGCAGTGAAGTTCCGGGGTACCGGATGAGTAACACCATATATTTT	CASSEVPGYRMSNTIYF
TRBJ1-2	TRBV12-5	few	TRBD1	TGTGCTAGTGGTTTGGAGGCGGGACAGCACTTGATCTTC	CASGLEAGQHLIF
TRBJ2-4	TRBV18	.	TRBD1	TGTGCCAGCCATTCCGGGACAGGGATAGCCAAAAACATTCAGTACTTC	CASHSGTGIAKNIQYF
TRBJ2-3	TRBV6-1	.	.	TGTGCCAGCAGTGAATTGGTACAGGGCACAGATACGCAGTATTTT	CASSELVQGTDTQYF
TRBJ2-3	TRBV2	.	.	TGTGCCAGCAGTGTTGGGACGGTGGAAGGCACAGATACGCAGTATTTT	CASSVGTVEGTDTQYF
TRBJ2-1	TRBV19	.	.	TGTGCCAGTAGTAAGATTCTGGAGATCGATGAGCAGTTCTTC	CASSKILEIDEQFF
TRBJ2-7	TRBV6-6	.	TRBD1	TGTGCCAGCAGTTACTCGATTGGGGCAGGGGGATACGAGCAGTACTTC	CASSYSIGAGGYEQYF
TRBJ2-2	TRBV7-3	.	.	TGTGCCAGCAGCCCCACAACAGGGAACACCGGGGAGCTGTTTTTT	CASSPTTGNTGELFF